This T cell receptor (beta chain) was captured by sequencing in a study of cytomegalovirus exposure and HLA in healthy donors. 13 Jbeta primers and 60 Vbeta primers were used for the PCR. The protocol was immunoSEQ multiplex PCR, while the TCRdb copy is restricted to in-frame clones and leaves out a portion. The sample shows roughly 140,000 clones, about 84% of them seen only once. Note on this clone: The junction differs from germline at one of its ends, possibly a read error.

The CDR3 length is 16 residues. Germline V gives CDR1 SEHNR, CDR2 FQNEAQ (reference sequence). Sequencing input: PBMCs. V is TRBV7-9 and J is TRBJ2-1, with 7 nucleotides matching TRBD2. The clonotype originates from a male donor in good health and CMV-seronegative. The CDR3 sequence: CSSSTPRGREVNEQFF. DNA of the CDR3: TGTTCCAGCAGTACCCCGCGGGGGAGGGAGGTCAATGAGCAGTTCTTC.